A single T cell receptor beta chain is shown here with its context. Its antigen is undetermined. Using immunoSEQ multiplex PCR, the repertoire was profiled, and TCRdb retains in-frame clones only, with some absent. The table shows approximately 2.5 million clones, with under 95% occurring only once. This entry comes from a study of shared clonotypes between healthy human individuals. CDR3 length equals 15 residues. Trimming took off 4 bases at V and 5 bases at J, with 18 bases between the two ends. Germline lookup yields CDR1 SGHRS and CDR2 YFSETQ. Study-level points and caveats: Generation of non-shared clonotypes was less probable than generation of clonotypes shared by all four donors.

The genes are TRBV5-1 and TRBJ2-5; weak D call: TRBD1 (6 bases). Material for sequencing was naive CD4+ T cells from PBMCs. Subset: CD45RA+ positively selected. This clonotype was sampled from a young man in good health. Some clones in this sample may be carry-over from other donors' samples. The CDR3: CASSKPGQLGETQYF. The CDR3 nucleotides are TGCGCCAGCAGCAAGCCGGGACAACTCGGGGAGACCCAGTACTTC.